This passage covers 10 T cell receptor beta chains from one sample sequenced in a study of PD-L1 blockade in urothelial cancer. Generated by immunoSEQ multiplex PCR, the TCRdb table keeps only in-frame clones and is missing some. This sample has 80,000 to 90,000 clones, with 85% to 90% found just once. Time point here: pretreatment peripheral blood. This sample comprised PBMCs, obtained around atezolizumab (anti-PD-L1) treatment. The receptors were gathered from a man in his sixties with urothelial cancer.

The chain is built from TRBV11-2 and TRBJ2-7; 7 bases agree with TRBD1. The V gene's germline CDR1 is SGHAT and CDR2 FQNNGV. This CDR3 has 17 amino acids. Trimming removed 2 bases from V and 4 bases from J; junction bases left unmatched: 14. This chain's CDR3 is CASSLSLSRGTGYEQYF. CDR3 coding DNA: TGTGCCAGCAGCTTATCCCTATCCAGGGGGACGGGGTACGAGCAGTACTTC.

V gene TRBV9 combines with J gene TRBJ2-5; TRBD2 aligns across 7 bases. Germline V gene data show CDR1 as SGDLS and CDR2 as YYNGEE. The trim removed 0 bases at V and 5 bases at J, leaving 7 bases unmatched. This CDR3 has 15 amino acids. CDR3 nucleotide sequence: TGTGCCAGCAGCGTAGGGGGTAGTAGCGGGGAGACCCAGTACTTC. Its translation: CASSVGGSSGETQYF.

The chain recombines TRBV5-1 with TRBJ2-2, with D possibly being TRBD2 (5 bases). The CDR3 covers 15 residues. Trimming pared 0 bases from V and 4 bases from J, leaving 10 bases between. Germline V gene data show CDR1 as SGHRS and CDR2 as YFSETQ. As DNA, the CDR3 is TGCGCCAGCAGCTTGGTTCTAGCAGTCACCGGGGAGCTGTTTTTT. This encodes CASSLVLAVTGELFF. Full variable domain (outside the CDR3, taken from reference TRBV5-1 and TRBJ2-2): KAGVTQTPRYLIKTRGQQVTLSCSPISGHRSVSWYQQTPGQGLQFLFEYFSETQRNKGNFPGRFSGRQFSNSRSEMNVSTLELGDSALYLCASSLVLAVTGELFFGEGSRLTVL.

J is TRBJ2-7 and V is TRBV30; a weak D match, TRBD1 (5 bases). The CDR3 runs 15 residues. Trimming stripped 2 bases from V and 5 bases from J, with 19 bases between. CDR1 is GTSNPN, CDR2 SVGIG, per germline (reference sequence). In nucleotides, the CDR3 is TGTGCCTGGAGTCAGGGAACACCCCGATTCCACGAGCAGTACTTC. Protein sequence: CAWSQGTPRFHEQYF.

The J gene is TRBJ2-3, the V gene TRBV30, with 10 bases identical to TRBD2. Germline V CDR1 and CDR2: GTSNPN, SVGIG (reference sequence). Trimming at V came to 4 bases and at J to 3 bases, leaving 10 bases not matched to a gene. This CDR3 region has 16 residues. The chain's CDR3 is CAWKGWLLAGTDTQYF. CDR3 in DNA: TGTGCCTGGAAGGGTTGGTTACTAGCGGGAACAGATACGCAGTATTTT. Complete variable domain (other parts from reference TRBV30 and TRBJ2-3): SQTIHQWPATLVQPVGSPLSLECTVEGTSNPNLYWYRQAAGRGLQLLFYSVGIGQISSEVPQNLSASRPQDRQFILSSKKLLLSDSGFYLCAWKGWLLAGTDTQYFGPGTRLTVL.

The genes are TRBV4-1 and TRBJ2-7; TRBD2 is a possible D gene (5 bases). Deletions cut 0 bases from V and 7 bases from J, with 7 bases between. This CDR3 region has 12 residues. CDR1 MGHRA and CDR2 YSYEKL come from the germline V gene. The CDR3, as DNA: TGCGCCAGCAGCCAAGAGGGAGCGGAGCAGTACTTC. This sequence encodes CASSQEGAEQYF.

The chain has TRBV7-2 and TRBJ2-1, with D hard to call. This CDR3 comprises 19 residues. The V gene lost 0 bases and the J gene lost 6 bases, with 24 bases spanning the gap. CDR1 is SGHTA, CDR2 FQGNSA, per germline. The CDR3 sequence is CASSLAWPSFGSGFNEQFF. The CDR3 DNA follows: TGTGCCAGCAGCTTAGCGTGGCCCAGCTTCGGGTCCGGTTTCAATGAGCAGTTCTTC.

CDR3 sequence: CASSQESRGVGTIGGDEQYF. The CDR3 coding sequence is TGCGCCAGCAGCCAAGAGTCTCGGGGGGTTGGAACAATAGGCGGCGACGAGCAGTACTTC. The chain couples TRBV4-1 to TRBJ2-7, with TRBD2 matching 7 bases. Losses at the gene ends were 0 bases for V and 5 bases for J; bases not matched to a gene: 22. This CDR3 contains 20 residues. From germline, CDR1 is MGHRA and CDR2 YSYEKL.

This chain connects TRBV2 to TRBJ2-3, with D possibly being TRBD1 (5 bases). V was pared by 0 bases and J by 8 bases, with 9 bases between. The CDR3 has 13 amino acids. CDR1 SNHLY and CDR2 FYNNEI come from the germline V gene. The CDR3 loop is CASSEAQGGTQYF. CDR3 DNA sequence: TGTGCCAGCAGTGAAGCGCAGGGCGGTACGCAGTATTTT.

V is TRBV27 and J is TRBJ1-6; D ambiguous. The CDR3 totals 15 residues. In germline, CDR1 is MNHEY, CDR2 SMNVEV (reference sequence). Trimming cost V 1 base and J 14 bases, with 18 bases left between them. This chain's CDR3 is CASSLLSPGGMTLHF. The CDR3 DNA reads as TGTGCCAGCAGTTTATTATCCCCCGGAGGGATGACCCTCCACTTT.